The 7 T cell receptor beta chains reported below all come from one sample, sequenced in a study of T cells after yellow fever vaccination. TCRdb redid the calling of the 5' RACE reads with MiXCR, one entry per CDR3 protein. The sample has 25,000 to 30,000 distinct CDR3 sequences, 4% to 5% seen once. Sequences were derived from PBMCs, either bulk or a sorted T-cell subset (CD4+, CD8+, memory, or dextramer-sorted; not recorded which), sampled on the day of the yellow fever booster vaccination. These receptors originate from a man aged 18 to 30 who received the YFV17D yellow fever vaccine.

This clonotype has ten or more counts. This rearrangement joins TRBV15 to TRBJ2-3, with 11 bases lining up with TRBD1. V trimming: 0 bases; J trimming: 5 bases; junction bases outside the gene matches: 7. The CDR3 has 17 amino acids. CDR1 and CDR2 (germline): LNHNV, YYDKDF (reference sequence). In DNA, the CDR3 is TGTGCCACCAGCAGAGATCTTCCGGGACAGGGGGAAGATACGCAGTATTTT. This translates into CATSRDLPGQGEDTQYF. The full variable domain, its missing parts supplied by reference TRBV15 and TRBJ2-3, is DAMVIQNPRYQVTQFGKPVTLSCSQTLNHNVMYWYQQKSSQAPKLLFHYYDKDFNNEADTPDNFQSRRPNTSFCFLDIRSPGLGDTAMYLCATSRDLPGQGEDTQYFGPGTRLTVL.

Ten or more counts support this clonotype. The CDR3 loop reads CASRINSGKNIQYF. CDR3 DNA: TGTGCCAGCAGGATTAATAGCGGGAAAAACATTCAGTACTTC. The V call is TRBV12-3 or TRBV12-4, the J call TRBJ2-4; 7 nucleotides agree with TRBD2. The CDR3 totals 14 residues. Unmatched junction bases numbered 6, after V lost 6 bases and J lost 4 bases.

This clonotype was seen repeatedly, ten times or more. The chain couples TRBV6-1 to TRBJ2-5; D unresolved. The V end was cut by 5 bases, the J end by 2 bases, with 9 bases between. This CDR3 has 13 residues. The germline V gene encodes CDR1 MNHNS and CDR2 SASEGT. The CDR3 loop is CASSSGFQETQYF. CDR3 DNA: TGTGCCAGCAGTTCGGGCTTTCAAGAGACCCAGTACTTC.

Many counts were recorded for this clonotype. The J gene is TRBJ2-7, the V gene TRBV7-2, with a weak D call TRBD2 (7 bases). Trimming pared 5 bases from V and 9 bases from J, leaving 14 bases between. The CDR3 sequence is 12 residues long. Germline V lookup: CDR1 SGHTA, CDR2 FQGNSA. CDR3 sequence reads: CASSLRGGGQYF. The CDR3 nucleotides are TGTGCCAGCAGCCTAAGGGGGGGTGGGCAGTACTTC.

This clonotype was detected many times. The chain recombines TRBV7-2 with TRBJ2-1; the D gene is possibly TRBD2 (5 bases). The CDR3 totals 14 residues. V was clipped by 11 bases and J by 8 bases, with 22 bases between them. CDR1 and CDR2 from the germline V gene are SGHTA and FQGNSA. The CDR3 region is CASSGRGLFHEQFF. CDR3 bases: TGTGCCTCATCCGGCCGCGGGCTCTTCCATGAGCAGTTCTTC.

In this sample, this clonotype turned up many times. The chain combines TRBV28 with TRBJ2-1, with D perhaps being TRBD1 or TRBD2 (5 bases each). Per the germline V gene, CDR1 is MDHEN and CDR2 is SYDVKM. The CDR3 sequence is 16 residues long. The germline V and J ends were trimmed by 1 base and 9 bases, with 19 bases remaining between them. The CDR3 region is CASSLSGQGSKGEQFF. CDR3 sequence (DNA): TGTGCCAGCAGTTTATCGGGGCAGGGCTCCAAGGGTGAGCAGTTCTTC.

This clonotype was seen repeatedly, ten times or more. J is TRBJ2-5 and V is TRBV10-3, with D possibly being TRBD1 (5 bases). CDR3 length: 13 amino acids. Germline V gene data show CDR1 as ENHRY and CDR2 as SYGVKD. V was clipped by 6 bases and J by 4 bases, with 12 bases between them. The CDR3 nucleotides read TGTGCCATCAGGGGTACAAGGGGAGAGACCCAGTACTTC. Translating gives CAIRGTRGETQYF.